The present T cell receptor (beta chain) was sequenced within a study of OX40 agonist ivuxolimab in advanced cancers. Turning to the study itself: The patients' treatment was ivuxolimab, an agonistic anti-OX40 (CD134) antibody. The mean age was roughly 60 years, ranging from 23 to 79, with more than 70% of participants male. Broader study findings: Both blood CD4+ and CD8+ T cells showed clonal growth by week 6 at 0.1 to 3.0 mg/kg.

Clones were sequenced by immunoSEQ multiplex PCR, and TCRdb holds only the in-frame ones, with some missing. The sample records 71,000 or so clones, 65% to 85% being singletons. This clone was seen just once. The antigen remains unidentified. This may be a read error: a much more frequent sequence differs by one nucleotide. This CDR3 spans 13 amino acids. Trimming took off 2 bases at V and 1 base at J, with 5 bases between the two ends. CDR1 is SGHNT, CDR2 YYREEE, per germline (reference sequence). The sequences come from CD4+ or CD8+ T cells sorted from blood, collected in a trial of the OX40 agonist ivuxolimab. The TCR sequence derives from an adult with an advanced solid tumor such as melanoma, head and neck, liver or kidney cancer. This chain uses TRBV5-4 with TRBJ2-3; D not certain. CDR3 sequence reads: CASSFRGTDTQYF. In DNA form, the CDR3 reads TGTGCCAGCAGCTTCCGGGGCACAGATACGCAGTATTTT.